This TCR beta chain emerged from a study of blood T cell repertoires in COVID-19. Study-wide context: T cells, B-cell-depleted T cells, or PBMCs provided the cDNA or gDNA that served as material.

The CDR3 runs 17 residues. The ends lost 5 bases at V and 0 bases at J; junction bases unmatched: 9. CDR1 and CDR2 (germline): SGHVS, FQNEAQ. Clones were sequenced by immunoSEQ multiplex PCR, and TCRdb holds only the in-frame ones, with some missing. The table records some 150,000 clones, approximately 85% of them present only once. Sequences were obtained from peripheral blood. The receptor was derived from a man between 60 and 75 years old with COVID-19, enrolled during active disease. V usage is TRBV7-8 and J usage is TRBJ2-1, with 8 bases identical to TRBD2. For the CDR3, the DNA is TGTGCCAGCAGCAAACAACGAAGCGGGAGCTCCTACAATGAGCAGTTCTTC. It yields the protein CASSKQRSGSSYNEQFF.